The rows below give T cell receptor beta chains drawn from one sample of a study of spatial heterogeneity in lung cancer. Each CDR3 protein gets one entry after TCRdb re-called the 5' RACE reads with MiXCR. This repertoire shows over 6,000 distinct CDR3 sequences, roughly 15% found once; its top ten account for 7.5% to 10%. Sample: lung tumor tissue, taken at surgery. The receptors derive from a male donor with early-stage non-small cell lung cancer. CDR3s include the opening cysteine and the closing phenylalanine or tryptophan. The order of the fields is D gene, clone size, V gene, J gene, CDR3 protein, CDR3 DNA. A D gene is named only where the DNA matches it firmly. Some rows have no size entry. The others give once, few or many, or a class for an expanded clone.

-	medium-sized	TRBV29-1	TRBJ2-1	CSGGRGAEQFF	TGCAGCGGCGGCCGAGGGGCCGAGCAGTTCTTC
TRBD1	many	TRBV19	TRBJ2-5	CASSNGRQGWETQYF	TGTGCCAGTAGTAACGGTCGACAGGGATGGGAGACCCAGTACTTC
-	-	TRBV6-2/TRBV6-3	TRBJ1-2	CASSNSQGGYGYTF	TGTGCCAGCAGTAACTCACAGGGAGGCTATGGCTACACCTTC
-	medium-sized	TRBV5-1	TRBJ2-5	CASSSKVTETQYF	TGCGCCAGCAGCTCCAAGGTGACAGAGACCCAGTACTTC
-	medium-sized	TRBV2	TRBJ1-2	CASRTAANYGYTF	TGTGCCAGCAGGACAGCTGCTAACTATGGCTACACCTTC
-	-	TRBV29-1	TRBJ1-2	CSVEQSQGSGGYTF	TGCAGCGTTGAACAGTCACAGGGTTCAGGTGGCTACACCTTC
-	many	TRBV6-2/TRBV6-3	TRBJ2-7	CALGPGGGGSHEQYF	TGTGCCCTTGGTCCTGGCGGAGGTGGGAGCCACGAGCAGTACTTC
TRBD2	many	TRBV11-2	TRBJ2-3	CASSLDGLAGDTDTQYF	TGTGCCAGCAGCTTAGATGGACTAGCGGGAGATACAGATACGCAGTATTTT
-	medium-sized	TRBV7-7	TRBJ1-5	CASSPLVAGLDGSNQPQHF	TGTGCTAGCAGCCCCTTAGTGGCTGGCTTGGACGGGAGCAATCAGCCCCAGCATTTT
TRBD1	many	TRBV18	TRBJ2-1	CASSPQGTAHNEQFF	TGTGCCAGCTCACCGCAAGGGACAGCACACAATGAGCAGTTCTTC
-	many	TRBV5-6	TRBJ2-7	CASTPGPGTSEQYF	TGTGCCAGCACCCCGGGCCCGGGGACGAGTGAGCAGTACTTC
TRBD1	many	TRBV6-5	TRBJ2-3	CASSPMDRGNTDTQYF	TGTGCCAGCAGTCCGATGGACAGGGGGAACACAGATACGCAGTATTTT
-	many	TRBV12-3/TRBV12-4	TRBJ2-1	CASRMEPYNEQFF	TGTGCCAGCCGCATGGAACCTTACAATGAGCAGTTCTTC
-	many	TRBV12-3/TRBV12-4	TRBJ1-1	CASSNLRAGSKRSEAFF	TGTGCCAGCAGCAATTTAAGGGCCGGGAGCAAACGGAGTGAAGCTTTCTTT
-	-	TRBV2	TRBJ1-1	CASNRENTEAFF	TGTGCCAGCAACAGGGAGAACACTGAAGCTTTCTTT
-	medium-sized	TRBV7-2	TRBJ1-1	CASSSQMNTEAFF	TGTGCCAGCAGCTCTCAGATGAACACTGAAGCTTTCTTT
TRBD1	many	TRBV6-6	TRBJ1-1	CASRDRDGTEAFF	TGTGCCAGCAGGGACAGGGATGGCACTGAAGCTTTCTTT
-	many	TRBV14	TRBJ1-1	CASSQLGTGRTEAFF	TGTGCCAGCAGCCAATTGGGAACAGGGAGGACTGAAGCTTTCTTT
-	medium-sized	TRBV27	TRBJ1-6	CASKYLADNSPLHF	TGTGCCAGCAAGTATCTAGCCGATAATTCACCCCTCCACTTT
-	many	TRBV9	TRBJ1-1	CASSAGPTNTEAFF	TGTGCCAGCAGCGCGGGACCGACGAACACTGAAGCTTTCTTT
-	-	TRBV29-1	TRBJ2-7	CSVETQAYEQYF	TGCAGCGTTGAGACCCAAGCCTACGAGCAGTACTTC
-	medium-sized	TRBV12-3/TRBV12-4	TRBJ1-5	CASSPRLGNQPQHF	TGTGCCAGCAGTCCCCGGTTAGGCAATCAGCCCCAGCATTTT
-	many	TRBV5-1	TRBJ1-6	CASSLGFGGMGNSPLHF	TGCGCCAGCAGCTTAGGCTTCGGCGGGATGGGAAATTCACCCCTCCACTTT
TRBD1	many	TRBV6-5	TRBJ1-6	CASSKTGAGWNSPLHF	TGTGCCAGCAGTAAAACAGGGGCCGGGTGGAATTCACCCCTCCACTTT
-	medium-sized	TRBV7-2	TRBJ2-6	CASSPQGTSSGANVLTF	TGTGCCAGCAGCCCCCAGGGGACGAGCTCTGGGGCCAACGTCCTGACTTTC
TRBD1	many	TRBV2	TRBJ2-1	CASSLDRGFINEQFF	TGTGCCAGCAGTCTGGACAGGGGTTTTATAAATGAGCAGTTCTTC
-	many	TRBV7-6	TRBJ1-1	CASSPRTAGMNTEAFF	TGTGCCAGCAGCCCACGGACAGCCGGTATGAACACTGAAGCTTTCTTT
-	-	TRBV7-8	TRBJ1-5	CASSHDSFNQPQHF	TGTGCCAGCAGCCACGACAGTTTTAATCAGCCCCAGCATTTT
TRBD2	many	TRBV20-1	TRBJ2-3	CSASGLAGLTDTQYF	TGCAGTGCTAGTGGGCTAGCGGGACTCACAGATACGCAGTATTTT
-	many	TRBV18	TRBJ1-1	CASSPPGRHANTEAFF	TGTGCCAGCTCACCACCGGGGAGGCACGCGAACACTGAAGCTTTCTTT